This T cell receptor beta chain was found in a study of T cell clusters in autoimmune cytopenias. Regarding the study as a whole: A dominant lymphoma-associated repertoire apparently masked the cluster-lack signature in secondary cytopenia versus chronic lymphocytic leukemia. Primary autoimmune cytopenia patients appeared to lack physiological T cell clusters present in healthy donors.

TRB was amplified by touch-down multiplex PCR, primer pools A and B combined. From the multiplex PCR reads, TCRdb lists one entry per CDR3 protein and no DNA. This listing includes approximately 3,000 distinct CDR3 sequences. To note about this clonotype: Its antigen remains unidentified.

The CDR3 runs 14 residues. The germline gives CDR1 MNHEY, CDR2 SVGAGI. TRB amplification used 250 ng of peripheral blood genomic DNA. The sequenced sample was peripheral blood. The chain has TRBV6-5 and TRBJ2-5. The sequence came from a human donor with an autoimmune cytopenia, with autoimmune hepatitis or in good health (not recorded which). The CDR3 sequence is CASSYCRTQETQYF.